These 32 T cell receptor beta chains originate from one sample sequenced in a study of cytomegalovirus exposure and HLA in healthy donors (dated by TCRdb to about 2017). Receptor amplification or capture employed the immunoSEQ multiplex PCR assay. For the multiplex PCR, a mixture combining 60 forward primers for TCR Vbeta segments and 13 reverse primers for TCR Jbeta segments was used. What TCRdb holds here is the immuneACCESS table cut down to in-frame rearrangements. Part of the clones is not present; checked against another copy, under half of the missing clones reflect an unresolved V gene, and the others are unexplained. The sample table records about 200,000 clones. The ten most abundant clones make up 0.74% of the sample. Sequencing was carried out using PBMCs. The receptors originated from a boy younger than 18 in good health and CMV-seronegative.

The chain carries TRBV7-2 and TRBJ2-3; weak D call: TRBD1 (5 bases). V gave up 5 bases and J gave up 6 bases, with 12 bases separating them. Germline loops: CDR1 SGHTA, CDR2 FQGNSA. This CDR3 has 13 amino acids. This CDR3 reads CASSRGLRDTQYF. As DNA, the CDR3 is TGTGCCAGCAGCAGGGGTTTAAGGGATACGCAGTATTTT.

The chain employs TRBV4-2 and TRBJ2-5; no reliable D call. The DNA end favors TRBJ2-7, so the J call may be wrong. Looked up from germline, CDR1 is LGHNA and CDR2 is YNFKEQ. CDR3 size: 16 residues. CDR3 DNA: TGTGCCAGCAGCCAAGACTACGCGGCGAACTCCTACGAGCAGTACTTC. This encodes CASSQDYAANSYEQYF.

J is TRBJ1-3 and V is TRBV30, with D perhaps TRBD1 (5 bases). With 1 base removed from V and 4 bases from J, the gap between germline ends came to 8 bases. Germline values: CDR1 GTSNPN, CDR2 SVGIG (reference sequence). This CDR3 has 13 residues. Written as DNA, the CDR3 is TGTGCCTGGAGTGGAGACAGAGGAAACACCATATATTTT. Residues: CAWSGDRGNTIYF.

The V gene is TRBV7-2, the J gene TRBJ1-2; 9 bases align to TRBD1. Germline V gene sequence: CDR1 SGHTA, CDR2 FQGNSA. With V trimmed by 0 bases and J by 4 bases, 0 bases remained unmatched. The CDR3 is 14 amino acids. CDR3 sequence: CASSLATGGYGYTF. The CDR3 DNA reads TGTGCCAGCAGCTTAGCGACAGGGGGCTATGGCTACACCTTC.

The chain links TRBV5-4 to TRBJ1-1; 9 bases match TRBD1. V gave up 4 bases and J gave up 3 bases; unmatched junction bases: 7. Germline assignment: CDR1 SGHNT and CDR2 YYREEE (reference sequence). The CDR3 consists of 15 residues. In DNA form, the CDR3 reads TGTGCCAGCAGCCTAGACAGGGGGGCGTACACTGAAGCTTTCTTT. Protein sequence: CASSLDRGAYTEAFF.

The gene calls are TRBV6-5 and TRBJ2-5; 7 bases line up with TRBD2. Germline values: CDR1 MNHEY, CDR2 SVGAGI. The V gene end was trimmed by 7 bases and the J gene end by 4 bases; junction bases not matched to a gene: 6. The CDR3 loop spans 13 amino acids. As DNA, the CDR3 is TGTGCCAGCAAGAGCGGGGCGAGAGAGACCCAGTACTTC. It is translated as CASKSGARETQYF.

The rearrangement uses TRBV5-1 and TRBJ1-5; TRBD1 matches at 7 bases. Germline trimming cut 5 bases from V and 0 bases from J; bases unmatched to any gene: 17. Germline CDR1 reads SGHRS; CDR2 reads YFSETQ. CDR3 size: 19 residues. The CDR3 DNA reads TGCGCCAGCAGAACGGACCAGGAAGGGGGCCATCTTAGCAATCAGCCCCAGCATTTT. Protein product: CASRTDQEGGHLSNQPQHF.

The rearrangement links TRBV5-1 to TRBJ1-3, with no clear D. V lost 0 bases and J 0 bases, leaving 4 bases between the germline ends. Germline values: CDR1 SGHRS, CDR2 YFSETQ. The CDR3 has 14 amino acids. Here the CDR3 reads CASSLDISGNTIYF. In nucleotides, the CDR3 is TGCGCCAGCAGCTTGGACATCTCTGGAAACACCATATATTTT.

This chain joins TRBV6-5 and TRBJ1-6, with 9 bases identical to TRBD1. The germline V gene has CDR1 MNHEY and CDR2 SVGAGI. This CDR3 region has 15 residues. V trimming: 6 bases; J trimming: 7 bases; junction bases outside the gene matches: 7. The CDR3, as DNA: TGTGCCAGCAGGCCCATAGGGACAGGGAATTCACCCCTCCACTTT. Its protein product is CASRPIGTGNSPLHF.

This sequence joins TRBV7-3 and TRBJ2-1; 10 bases are shared with TRBD2. The CDR3 loop spans 16 amino acids. The ends lost 1 base at V and 3 bases at J; junction bases unmatched: 3. CDR1 is SGHTA and CDR2 is FQGTGA in the germline V gene. The CDR3 reads CASSLIAGGVYNEQFF. As DNA, the CDR3 is TGTGCCAGCAGCTTAATAGCGGGGGGCGTCTACAATGAGCAGTTCTTC.

The chain employs TRBV13 and TRBJ2-7, with D uncertain. Germline V gene data show CDR1 as PRHDT and CDR2 as FYEKMQ (reference sequence). The CDR3 runs to 15 residues. V gave up 5 bases and J gave up 3 bases, with 17 bases separating them. DNA for the CDR3: TGTGCCAGCAGCCCCTCGGAGTTTCCCCTCTACGAGCAGTACTTC. Its translation: CASSPSEFPLYEQYF.

The chain carries TRBV7-9 and TRBJ2-5; TRBD2 agrees at 12 bases. The CDR3 extends over 18 amino acids. V gave up 6 bases and J gave up 1 base; unmatched junction bases: 12. Germline CDR1 reads SEHNR; CDR2 reads FQNEAQ (reference sequence). The CDR3 nucleotides are TGTGCCAGCAGACCGAAGGCGGCTAGCGGGGGGGGCCAAGAGACCCAGTACTTC. Translation gives CASRPKAASGGGQETQYF.

This chain uses TRBV7-3 with TRBJ2-1; D is possibly TRBD1 (5 bases). The CDR3 runs to 14 residues. Germline values: CDR1 SGHTA, CDR2 FQGTGA. Trimming took off 8 bases at V and 6 bases at J, with 17 bases between the two ends. The CDR3 DNA reads TGTGCCAGCTCGGTGGGGCGGTGGGGCAATGAGCAGTTCTTC. Translated, it gives CASSVGRWGNEQFF.

The rearrangement joins TRBV6-1 to TRBJ1-5; D remains ambiguous. This CDR3 contains 15 residues. The germline V gene has CDR1 MNHNS and CDR2 SASEGT. V gave up 6 bases and J gave up 0 bases, with 12 bases separating them. CDR3 sequence reads: CASSSPGFSNQPQHF. CDR3 sequence (DNA): TGTGCCAGCAGCTCGCCAGGATTTAGCAATCAGCCCCAGCATTTT.

The genes are TRBV19 and TRBJ1-2; the match to TRBD1 covers 8 bases. V lost 4 bases and J lost 0; bases outside the gene matches: 13. Germline V lookup: CDR1 LNHDA, CDR2 SQIVND (reference sequence). The CDR3 loop spans 18 amino acids. The CDR3 loop is CASSTSRQGPGSNYGYTF. The CDR3 DNA is TGTGCCAGTAGTACTAGCCGACAGGGGCCCGGATCTAACTATGGCTACACCTTC.

This chain connects TRBV4-2 to TRBJ2-7, with 12 bases that match TRBD2. This CDR3 has 15 residues. V shed 3 bases and J 4 bases; nucleotides not matched to a gene: 4. In germline, CDR1 is LGHNA, CDR2 YNFKEQ. The CDR3 loop reads CASSQLAGGPYEQYF. In DNA form, the CDR3 reads TGTGCCAGCAGCCAGCTAGCGGGGGGGCCGTACGAGCAGTACTTC.

The chain joins TRBV18 to TRBJ1-1, with D maybe TRBD1 (6 bases). Germline V gene lookup returns CDR1 KGHSH and CDR2 LQKENI. Trimming took off 0 bases at V and 5 bases at J, with 16 bases between the two ends. The CDR3 extends over 16 amino acids. CDR3 sequence reads: CASSPPGRGARTEAFF. The CDR3 coding sequence is TGTGCCAGCTCACCACCGGGGCGGGGGGCACGGACTGAAGCTTTCTTT.

The rearrangement joins TRBV6-6 to TRBJ2-5; TRBD2 agrees at 14 bases. The CDR3 extends over 15 amino acids. The germline CDR1 and CDR2 sequences are MNHNY and SVGAGI (reference sequence). The V and J ends lost 6 bases and 4 bases, in that order; junction bases with no gene match: 4. CDR3 in amino acids: CASSTGLAGVETQYF. Written as DNA, the CDR3 is TGTGCCAGCAGCACGGGACTAGCGGGGGTAGAGACCCAGTACTTC.

This chain uses TRBV15 with TRBJ2-1, with D possibly being TRBD1 (6 bases). The CDR3 loop spans 17 amino acids. V was trimmed by 4 bases and J by 6 bases, leaving 22 bases between them. Germline V gives CDR1 LNHNV, CDR2 YYDKDF (reference sequence). The CDR3 nucleotides are TGTGCCACCAGCACTAGAAACCGACAGGCCCCCCGCAATGAGCAGTTCTTC. Protein product: CATSTRNRQAPRNEQFF.

This sequence joins TRBV28 and TRBJ2-2, with D possibly TRBD1 on 6 matching bases. The CDR3 length is 16 residues. The germline V and J ends were trimmed by 8 bases and 0 bases, with 16 bases remaining between them. From germline, CDR1 is MDHEN and CDR2 SYDVKM. CDR3: CASESGAAANTGELFF. CDR3 nucleotide sequence: TGTGCCAGCGAGTCAGGGGCGGCCGCGAACACCGGGGAGCTGTTTTTT.

J is TRBJ1-1 and V is TRBV7-9, with a weak D call TRBD1 (6 bases). The germline gives CDR1 SEHNR, CDR2 FQNEAQ (reference sequence). This CDR3 is built from 18 residues. Between the trimmed V and J ends, which lost 6 bases and 0 bases, there was a span of 23 bases. CDR3 sequence reads: CASRSMQGPTRMNTEAFF. CDR3 nucleotides: TGTGCCAGCAGGTCCATGCAGGGGCCTACTAGAATGAACACTGAAGCTTTCTTT.

The genes are TRBV7-8 and TRBJ1-2, with 8 bases lining up with TRBD1. In germline, CDR1 is SGHVS, CDR2 FQNEAQ. V shed 1 base and J 7 bases; nucleotides not matched to a gene: 14. CDR3 length: 17 amino acids. The CDR3 sequence: CASSLGYRGSRLGGYTF. The CDR3 region has the DNA TGTGCCAGCAGCTTAGGTTACAGGGGGTCCCGTCTAGGTGGCTACACCTTC.

The rearrangement uses TRBV30 and TRBJ1-5; D not certain. Deletions cut 5 bases from V and 4 bases from J, with 15 bases between. Germline V gene lookup returns CDR1 GTSNPN and CDR2 SVGIG (reference sequence). CDR3 length: 14 amino acids. In DNA, the CDR3 is TGTGCCTGGTCCACCTCCGGTCGGAATCAGCCCCAGCATTTT. Protein sequence: CAWSTSGRNQPQHF.

V gene TRBV6-6 combines with J gene TRBJ2-7, with 9 bases lining up with TRBD1. V was clipped by 5 bases and J by 3 bases; unmatched bases: 2. Germline CDR1 reads MNHNY; CDR2 reads SVGAGI (reference sequence). The CDR3 sequence is 13 residues long. In nucleotides, the CDR3 is TGTGCCAGCAGTAAGACAGGGGGCTACGAGCAGTACTTC. Translated: CASSKTGGYEQYF.

As for this clone: The junction departs from the called germline gene at one end, perhaps through a read error. The gene calls are TRBV7-7 and TRBJ2-7; no reliable D call. The CDR3 is made up of 14 amino acids. The germline V gene encodes CDR1 SSHAT and CDR2 FNYEAQ (reference sequence). The CDR3 here is CASSLGDGAYEQYF. As DNA, the CDR3 is TGTGCTAGCAGCTTAGGAGACGGAGCCTACGAGCAGTACTTC.

This sequence joins TRBV6-1 and TRBJ2-3; 13 nucleotides agree with TRBD2. The junction had 2 bases not matched to a gene; V was cut back by 4 bases and J by 4 bases. This CDR3 is built from 15 residues. The germline V gene has CDR1 MNHNS and CDR2 SASEGT. As DNA, the CDR3 is TGTGCCAGCAGTGGGGGGACTAGCGGGGCAGATACGCAGTATTTT. Its translation: CASSGGTSGADTQYF.

CDR3 DNA: TGTGCCAGCAGGGAACCGGGACAGATCAGCCTCCAGCATTTT. Translation gives CASREPGQISLQHF. The chain uses TRBV6-1 and TRBJ1-5; 7 bases fit TRBD1. The CDR3 loop spans 14 amino acids. CDR1 and CDR2 (germline): MNHNS, SASEGT. V was pared by 6 bases and J by 12 bases, with 14 bases of the junction left unmatched.

V and J are TRBV18 and TRBJ1-1, with D unclear. V was clipped by 0 bases and J by 4 bases, with 9 bases between them. CDR3 length: 14 amino acids. Germline CDR1 reads KGHSH; CDR2 reads LQKENI. The CDR3 region is CASSPPGPGTEAFF. The CDR3 nucleotides read TGTGCCAGCTCACCACCGGGCCCAGGCACTGAAGCTTTCTTT. Full variable domain (remainder filled in from reference TRBV18 and TRBJ1-1): NAGVMQNPRHLVRRRGQEARLRCSPMKGHSHVYWYRQLPEEGLKFMVYLQKENIIDESGMPKERFSAEFPKEGPSILRIQQVVRGDSAAYFCASSPPGPGTEAFFGQGTRLTVV.

The chain employs TRBV19 and TRBJ2-2, with D possibly matching TRBD2 (6 bases). The V end lost 8 bases, the J end lost 6 bases, and 19 bases lay between the germline ends. Germline V gives CDR1 LNHDA, CDR2 SQIVND (reference sequence). This CDR3 is built from 15 residues. CDR3 DNA: TGTGCCAGTGTTGGTGGGGGGACGGGGTCCGGGGAGCTGTTTTTT. Its translation is CASVGGGTGSGELFF.

This sequence joins TRBV7-2 and TRBJ2-3, with 8 bases matching TRBD2. The germline gives CDR1 SGHTA, CDR2 FQGNSA. The CDR3 extends over 16 amino acids. J lost 1 base, V lost 2 bases, and 5 bases had no gene match. CDR3 region: CASSLSRGGRTDTQYF. The CDR3 DNA follows: TGTGCCAGCAGCTTATCTCGCGGGGGGCGCACAGATACGCAGTATTTT.

The rearrangement links TRBV19 to TRBJ2-6, with D tentatively TRBD2 (6 bases). Trimming took off 4 bases at V and 1 base at J, with 14 bases between the two ends. This CDR3 contains 17 residues. The germline CDR1 and CDR2 sequences are LNHDA and SQIVND (reference sequence). The CDR3 nucleotides are TGTGCCAGTAGTACCCTCCCAGGAGGGTCTGGGGCCAACGTCCTGACTTTC. It yields the protein CASSTLPGGSGANVLTF.

J is TRBJ1-3 and V is TRBV4-2; 10 bases match TRBD1. V lost 4 bases, J lost 4 bases, and 10 bases stayed unmatched. This CDR3 has 17 residues. CDR1 and CDR2 (germline): LGHNA, YNFKEQ. The CDR3 nucleotides are TGTGCCAGCAGCCCCAACCCACCGGGACAGGGGGGAAACACCATATATTTT. Encoded protein: CASSPNPPGQGGNTIYF.